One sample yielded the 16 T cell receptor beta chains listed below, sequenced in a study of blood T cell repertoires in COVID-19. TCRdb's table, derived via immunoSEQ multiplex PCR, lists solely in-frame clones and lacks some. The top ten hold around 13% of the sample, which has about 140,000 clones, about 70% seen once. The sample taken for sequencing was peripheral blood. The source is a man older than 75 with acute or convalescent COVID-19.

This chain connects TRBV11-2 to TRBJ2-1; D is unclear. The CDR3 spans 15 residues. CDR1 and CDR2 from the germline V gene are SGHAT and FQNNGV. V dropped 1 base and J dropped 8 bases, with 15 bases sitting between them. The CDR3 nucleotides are TGTGCCAGCAGCTTAGTTTCAGGTACGGCCCATGAGCAGTTCTTC. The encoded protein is CASSLVSGTAHEQFF.

CDR3 in DNA: TGTGCCAGCAGCCCCGGGACACTCACAAACTATGGCTACACCTTC. Translation gives CASSPGTLTNYGYTF. The chain links TRBV7-3 to TRBJ1-2; D might be TRBD1 (6 bases). The germline V gene has CDR1 SGHTA and CDR2 FQGTGA. The CDR3 loop spans 15 amino acids. V gave up 5 bases and J gave up 2 bases, with 15 bases separating them.

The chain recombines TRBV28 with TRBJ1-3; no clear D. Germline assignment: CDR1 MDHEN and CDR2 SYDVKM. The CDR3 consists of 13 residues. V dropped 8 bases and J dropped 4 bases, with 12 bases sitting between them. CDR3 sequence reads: CASSTGRGNTIYF. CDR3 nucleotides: TGTGCCAGCTCCACGGGGAGGGGAAACACCATATATTTT.

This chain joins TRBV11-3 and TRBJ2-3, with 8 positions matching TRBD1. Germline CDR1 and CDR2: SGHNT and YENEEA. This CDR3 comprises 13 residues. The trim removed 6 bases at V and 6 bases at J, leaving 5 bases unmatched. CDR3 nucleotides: TGTGCCAGCAGTTTGGACAGGGACGATACGCAGTATTTT. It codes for CASSLDRDDTQYF.

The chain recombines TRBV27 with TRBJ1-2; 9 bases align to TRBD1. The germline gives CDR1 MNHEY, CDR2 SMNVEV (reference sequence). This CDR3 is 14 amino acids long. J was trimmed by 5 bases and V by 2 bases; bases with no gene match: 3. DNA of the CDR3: TGTGCCAGCAGTTTAGGGACAGGGATGTATGGCTACACCTTC. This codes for CASSLGTGMYGYTF.

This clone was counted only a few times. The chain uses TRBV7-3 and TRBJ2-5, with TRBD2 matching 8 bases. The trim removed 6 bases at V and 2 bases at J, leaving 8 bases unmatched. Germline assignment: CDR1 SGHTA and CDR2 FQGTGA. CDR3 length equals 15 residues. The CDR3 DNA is TGTGCCAGCAGGGGAACTAGCGGCGGTCAAGAGACCCAGTACTTC. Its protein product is CASRGTSGGQETQYF.

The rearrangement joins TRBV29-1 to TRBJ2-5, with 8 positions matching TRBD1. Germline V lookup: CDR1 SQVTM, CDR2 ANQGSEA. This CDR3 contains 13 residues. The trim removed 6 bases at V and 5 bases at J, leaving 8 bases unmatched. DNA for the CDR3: TGCAGCGTGACAGGGGAGCAGGGGGAGACCCAGTACTTC. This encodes CSVTGEQGETQYF.

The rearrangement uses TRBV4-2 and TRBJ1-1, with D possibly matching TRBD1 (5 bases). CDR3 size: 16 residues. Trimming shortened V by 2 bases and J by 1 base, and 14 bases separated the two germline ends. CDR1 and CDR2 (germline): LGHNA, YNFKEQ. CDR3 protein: CASSQNSAQGNTEAFF. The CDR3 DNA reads TGTGCCAGCAGCCAAAACAGTGCTCAGGGGAACACTGAAGCTTTCTTT.

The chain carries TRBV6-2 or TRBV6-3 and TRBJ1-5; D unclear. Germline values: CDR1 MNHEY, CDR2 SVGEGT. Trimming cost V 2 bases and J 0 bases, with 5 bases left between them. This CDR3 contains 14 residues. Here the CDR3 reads CASSYPHSNQPQHF. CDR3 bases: TGTGCCAGCAGTTACCCACATAGCAATCAGCCCCAGCATTTT.

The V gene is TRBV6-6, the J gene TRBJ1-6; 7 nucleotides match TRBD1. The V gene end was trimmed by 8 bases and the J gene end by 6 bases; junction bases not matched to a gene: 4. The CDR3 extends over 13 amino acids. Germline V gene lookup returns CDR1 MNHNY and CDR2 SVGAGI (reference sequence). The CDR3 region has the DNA TGTGCCAGCTTCCGGGACAGTAATTCACCCCTCCACTTT. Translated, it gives CASFRDSNSPLHF.

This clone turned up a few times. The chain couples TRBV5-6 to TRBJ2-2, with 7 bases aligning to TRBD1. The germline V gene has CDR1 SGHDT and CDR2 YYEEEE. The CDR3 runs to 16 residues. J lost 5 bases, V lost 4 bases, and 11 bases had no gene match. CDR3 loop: CASSPTGQRGTGELFF. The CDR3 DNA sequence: TGTGCCAGCAGCCCGACGGGACAGAGGGGAACCGGGGAGCTGTTTTTT.

CDR3 DNA: TGTGCCAGCAGCCTTGGGACAGAAAACATTCAGTACTTC. Its translation: CASSLGTENIQYF. V is TRBV7-3 and J is TRBJ2-4; 7 bases match TRBD1. This CDR3 spans 13 amino acids. The germline gives CDR1 SGHTA, CDR2 FQGTGA. The V segment lost 5 bases and the J segment 5 bases; nucleotides outside the gene matches: 3.

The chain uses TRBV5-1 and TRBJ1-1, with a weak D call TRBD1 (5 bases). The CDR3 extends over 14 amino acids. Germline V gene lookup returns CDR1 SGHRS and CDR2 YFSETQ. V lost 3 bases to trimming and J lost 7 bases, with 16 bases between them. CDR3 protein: CASSWGDRTGEAFF. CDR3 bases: TGCGCCAGCAGCTGGGGGGATAGAACAGGTGAAGCTTTCTTT.

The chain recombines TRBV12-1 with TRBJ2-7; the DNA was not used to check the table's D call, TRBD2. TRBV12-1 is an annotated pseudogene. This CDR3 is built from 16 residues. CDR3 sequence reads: CASSLFPLSRFYEQYF. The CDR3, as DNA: TGTGCCAGCAGCCTATTCCCTTTATCCCGGTTCTACGAGCAGTACTTC.

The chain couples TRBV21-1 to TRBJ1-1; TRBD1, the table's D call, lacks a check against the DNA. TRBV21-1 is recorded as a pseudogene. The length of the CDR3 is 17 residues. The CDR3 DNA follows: TGTGCCAGCAGCGAAACCCCCGAGGCAGGGTGGAACACTGAAGCTTTCTTT. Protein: CASSETPEAGWNTEAFF.

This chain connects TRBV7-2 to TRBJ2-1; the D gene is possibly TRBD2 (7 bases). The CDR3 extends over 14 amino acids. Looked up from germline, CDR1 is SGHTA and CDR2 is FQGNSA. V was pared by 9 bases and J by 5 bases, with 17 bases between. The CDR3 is CASFGGGINNEQFF. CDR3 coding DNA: TGTGCCAGTTTTGGCGGGGGCATAAACAATGAGCAGTTCTTC.